This T cell receptor (beta chain) was sequenced in a study of blood T cell repertoires in COVID-19. Study context: There were acute and convalescent COVID-19 samples, and they came from the United States, Italy and Spain. T cells, B-cell-depleted T cells, or PBMCs provided the cDNA or gDNA that served as material.

Sequencing was performed with immunoSEQ multiplex PCR; in TCRdb, only in-frame clones are kept and a portion is missing. The sample lists 350,000 to 450,000 clones; approximately 81% were seen once. The CDR3 is 14 residues long. V lost 7 bases and J 5 bases, leaving 18 bases between the germline ends. Germline assignment: CDR1 SGHRS and CDR2 YFSETQ. The rearrangement uses TRBV5-1 and TRBJ2-5; D might be TRBD2 (6 bases). This sequence originates from a young woman with acute or convalescent COVID-19. The sequenced material came from peripheral blood. The CDR3 nucleotides read TGCGCCAGCGGGGGAGGAGGCGGGACGGAGACCCAGTACTTC. This translates into CASGGGGGTETQYF. Complete variable domain (other parts from reference TRBV5-1 and TRBJ2-5): KAGVTQTPRYLIKTRGQQVTLSCSPISGHRSVSWYQQTPGQGLQFLFEYFSETQRNKGNFPGRFSGRQFSNSRSEMNVSTLELGDSALYLCASGGGGGTETQYFGPGTRLLVL.